Listed here are 28 T cell receptor beta chains from one sample, sequenced in a study of blood T cell repertoires in COVID-19 (dated by TCRdb to the early 2020s). The method was the immunoSEQ multiplex PCR assay. In its TCRdb copy, this immuneACCESS table keeps in-frame sequences only and misses some clones. Where compared with another copy, unresolved V genes explain less than half of these, and the others have no known cause. This sample gives roughly 100,000 clones in total; roughly 88% of them show up just once. Of the sample, around 3.2% is held by the ten largest clones. Input material: peripheral blood. Source of these receptors: a human donor in a cohort sampled during active COVID-19.

This clone was counted once. The chain combines TRBV10-3 with TRBJ1-5; D remains ambiguous. V was pared by 0 bases and J by 2 bases, with 8 bases between. Germline-derived CDR1 and CDR2 are ENHRY and SYGVKD. The CDR3 runs 15 residues. DNA of the CDR3: TGTGCCATCAGTGAGTCGAGTATGGGCAATCAGCCCCAGCATTTT. It codes for CAISESSMGNQPQHF.

The chain combines TRBV4-3 with TRBJ2-1; 12 bases map to TRBD2. Unmatched junction bases numbered 4, after V lost 2 bases and J lost 8 bases. CDR1 and CDR2 (germline): LGHNA, YSLEER. The CDR3 is 15 residues long. The CDR3 DNA sequence: TGCGCCAGCAGCCAAAGGACTAGCGGGATCGATGAGCAGTTCTTC. It codes for CASSQRTSGIDEQFF.

The chain couples TRBV9 to TRBJ2-3; TRBD2 aligns across 12 bases. V was pared by 0 bases and J by 1 base, with 12 bases of the junction left unmatched. This CDR3 comprises 20 residues. From germline, CDR1 is SGDLS and CDR2 YYNGEE. In DNA form, the CDR3 reads TGTGCCAGCAGCGTAGGTGCTAGCGGGAGGGCCGGAGGAGGCACAGATACGCAGTATTTT. Translating gives CASSVGASGRAGGGTDTQYF.

This sequence joins TRBV13 and TRBJ2-1, with a possible D match to TRBD2 (5 bases). The CDR3 has 16 residues. Between the trimmed V and J ends, which lost 2 bases and 2 bases, there was a span of 13 bases. Germline V gene sequence: CDR1 PRHDT, CDR2 FYEKMQ (reference sequence). This CDR3 reads CASSLKLADTYNEQFF. CDR3 nucleotides: TGTGCCAGCAGCTTAAAGCTAGCTGACACCTACAATGAGCAGTTCTTC.

The V and J genes are TRBV30 and TRBJ2-5; TRBD2 is a possible D gene (6 bases). Germline assignment: CDR1 GTSNPN and CDR2 SVGIG (reference sequence). CDR3 length: 12 residues. Trimming shortened V by 8 bases and J by 7 bases, and 17 bases separated the two germline ends. The CDR3 nucleotides read TGTGCCCAATCCCGCGGGATAGGGACCCAGTACTTC. Amino acids: CAQSRGIGTQYF. The full variable domain, in which reference TRBV30 and TRBJ2-5 provide the parts outside the CDR3, is SQTIHQWPATLVQPVGSPLSLECTVEGTSNPNLYWYRQAAGRGLQLLFYSVGIGQISSEVPQNLSASRPQDRQFILSSKKLLLSDSGFYLCAQSRGIGTQYFGPGTRLLVL.

This chain connects TRBV10-3 to TRBJ2-7; D possibly corresponds to TRBD2 (6 bases). CDR3 length equals 15 residues. Germline-derived CDR1 and CDR2 are ENHRY and SYGVKD. V was clipped by 1 base and J by 7 bases, with 17 bases between them. The CDR3 sequence: CAISEFTEGYDEQYF. The CDR3, as DNA: TGTGCCATCAGTGAGTTCACGGAGGGCTACGATGAGCAGTACTTC.

The chain has TRBV29-1 and TRBJ2-1; TRBD1 matches 7 bases. V was pared by 4 bases and J by 0 bases, with 6 bases of the junction left unmatched. The CDR3 loop spans 15 amino acids. The germline CDR1 and CDR2 sequences are SQVTM and ANQGSEA. The DNA for the CDR3 is TGCAGCGTTGGGACAGGCTTAAGCTCCTACAATGAGCAGTTCTTC. This translates into CSVGTGLSSYNEQFF.

The gene calls are TRBV24-1 and TRBJ2-3, with 8 bases aligning to TRBD1. The junction had 8 bases not matched to a gene; V was cut back by 1 base and J by 0 bases. Germline CDR1 reads KGHDR; CDR2 reads SFDVKD. This CDR3 has 18 amino acids. This chain's CDR3 is CATSDFRRTGISTDTQYF. The CDR3 nucleotides read TGTGCCACCAGTGATTTTCGCCGGACAGGGATAAGCACAGATACGCAGTATTTT.

This chain uses TRBV7-8 with TRBJ1-1, with 9 positions matching TRBD1. This CDR3 is 15 amino acids long. Germline V gene lookup returns CDR1 SGHVS and CDR2 FQNEAQ. V was clipped by 5 bases and J by 5 bases; unmatched bases: 9. The CDR3 sequence: CASSEYRGRGTEAFF. CDR3 DNA: TGTGCCAGCAGCGAGTACAGGGGGCGCGGAACTGAAGCTTTCTTT. The complete variable domain, with remaining parts taken from reference TRBV7-8 and TRBJ1-1, reads GAGVSQSPRYKVAKRGQDVALRCDPISGHVSLFWYQQALGQGPEFLTYFQNEAQLDKSGLPSDRFFAERPEGSVSTLKIQRTQQEDSAVYLCASSEYRGRGTEAFFGQGTRLTVV.

The rearrangement uses TRBV29-1 and TRBJ2-1; 11 nucleotides agree with TRBD2. The CDR3 runs 14 residues. The trim removed 6 bases at V and 8 bases at J, leaving 9 bases unmatched. Germline assignment: CDR1 SQVTM and CDR2 ANQGSEA. CDR3: CSVPTSGRGYEQFF. CDR3 in DNA: TGCAGCGTCCCCACTAGCGGGAGAGGATATGAGCAGTTCTTC.

This clone was counted between two and nine times. The V gene is TRBV18, the J gene TRBJ2-7; possible D gene TRBD1, 6 bases. Trimming pared 4 bases from V and 5 bases from J, leaving 12 bases between. The CDR3 covers 13 residues. Per the germline V gene, CDR1 is KGHSH and CDR2 is LQKENI. The CDR3 DNA follows: TGTGCCAGCTCACGCAGGGGTGAGGACGAGCAGTACTTC. This codes for CASSRRGEDEQYF. Full variable domain (outside the CDR3, taken from reference TRBV18 and TRBJ2-7): NAGVMQNPRHLVRRRGQEARLRCSPMKGHSHVYWYRQLPEEGLKFMVYLQKENIIDESGMPKERFSAEFPKEGPSILRIQQVVRGDSAAYFCASSRRGEDEQYFGPGTRLTVT.

This rearrangement joins TRBV7-3 to TRBJ2-1; 13 bases agree with TRBD2. Trimming took 4 bases from V and 10 from J; bases not matched to a gene: 7. This CDR3 is built from 15 residues. Germline V gene lookup returns CDR1 SGHTA and CDR2 FQGTGA. The DNA of the CDR3 is TGTGCCAGCAGCTCCGGACTAGCGGGGGCAGGGGAGCAGTTCTTC. Translated: CASSSGLAGAGEQFF.

The V and J genes are TRBV30 and TRBJ2-5, with D perhaps matching TRBD1 (7 bases). The CDR3 sequence is 15 residues long. Germline loops: CDR1 GTSNPN, CDR2 SVGIG (reference sequence). The ends were cut back, 7 bases at V and 8 bases at J, with 26 bases in the middle. CDR3: CASTLLSGGFETQYF. The CDR3 nucleotides are TGTGCCTCCACACTCCTATCAGGGGGGTTCGAAACCCAGTACTTC.

The chain links TRBV28 to TRBJ1-1, with TRBD1 as a possible D gene (6 bases). Germline CDR1 reads MDHEN; CDR2 reads SYDVKM. The CDR3 runs 12 residues. Trimming removed 6 bases from V and 8 bases from J, with 13 bases in between. CDR3 sequence: CASSIQGPEAFF. The DNA for the CDR3 is TGTGCCAGCAGCATACAGGGTCCGGAAGCTTTCTTT.

The chain uses TRBV6-5 and TRBJ1-1, with D possibly matching TRBD1 (5 bases). The CDR3 totals 15 residues. V shed 0 bases and J shed 2 bases, with 10 bases lying between them. Per the germline V gene, CDR1 is MNHEY and CDR2 is SVGAGI. The CDR3 DNA sequence: TGTGCCAGCAGTTACTCTTGGCAGGGAAACACTGAAGCTTTCTTT. Translation: CASSYSWQGNTEAFF.

The CDR3 spells CASSEAGSGGRGTGELFF. CDR3 DNA sequence: TGTGCCAGCAGTGAAGCGGGTAGCGGGGGGCGGGGCACCGGGGAGCTGTTTTTT. The V call is TRBV2, the J call TRBJ2-2; 10 positions agree with TRBD2. The junction had 8 bases not matched to a gene; V was cut back by 0 bases and J by 4 bases. Germline V CDR1 and CDR2: SNHLY, FYNNEI. This CDR3 comprises 18 residues.

The V call is TRBV4-3, the J call TRBJ2-1; TRBD2 agrees at 7 bases. Trimming took 2 bases from V and 4 from J; bases not matched to a gene: 5. Looked up from germline, CDR1 is LGHNA and CDR2 is YSLEER. CDR3 length: 15 residues. CDR3 in amino acids: CASSQSPSGYNEQFF. The DNA for the CDR3 is TGCGCCAGCAGCCAATCGCCTAGCGGTTACAATGAGCAGTTCTTC.

The CDR3 sequence: CASSEIGQAPWGYTF. As DNA, the CDR3 is TGTGCCAGCAGTGAAATAGGACAGGCGCCTTGGGGCTACACCTTC. The V gene is TRBV6-1, the J gene TRBJ1-2; 7 bases are shared with TRBD1. This CDR3 is 15 amino acids long. Germline CDR1 is MNHNS and CDR2 is SASEGT. J lost 8 bases, V lost 2 bases, and 11 bases had no gene match.

The chain uses TRBV28 and TRBJ2-7; TRBD2 matches 10 bases. The CDR3 runs 15 residues. V shed 7 bases, J shed 5 bases, and the junction held 11 bases outside the gene matches. The germline V gene encodes CDR1 MDHEN and CDR2 SYDVKM. The CDR3 reads CASKKAGGPFNEQYF. The CDR3 coding sequence is TGTGCCAGCAAGAAAGCGGGAGGGCCGTTCAACGAGCAGTACTTC. The whole variable domain, filled in from reference TRBV28 and TRBJ2-7, reads DVKVTQSSRYLVKRTGEKVFLECVQDMDHENMFWYRQDPGLGLRLIYFSYDVKMKEKGDIPEGYSVSREKKERFSLILESASTNQTSMYLCASKKAGGPFNEQYFGPGTRLTVT.

The chain joins TRBV10-3 to TRBJ1-1, with D perhaps matching TRBD1 (5 bases). Trimming removed 6 bases at V and 5 bases at J, with 19 bases between. This CDR3 contains 15 residues. The germline CDR1 and CDR2 sequences are ENHRY and SYGVKD. CDR3 region: CAIRENLDQGTEAFF. The CDR3 nucleotides are TGTGCCATCAGAGAAAACCTCGACCAGGGTACTGAAGCTTTCTTT.

The J gene is TRBJ2-1, the V gene TRBV7-9; 9 bases line up with TRBD2. V was pared by 1 base and J by 4 bases, with 2 bases of the junction left unmatched. The CDR3 is 15 residues long. Germline CDR1 is SEHNR and CDR2 is FQNEAQ (reference sequence). CDR3 DNA: TGTGCCAGCAGCTTAGGCGGGAGGGAGTACAATGAGCAGTTCTTC. It is translated as CASSLGGREYNEQFF.

The gene calls are TRBV11-3 and TRBJ2-3; no clear D gene. Trimming shortened V by 6 bases and J by 1 base, and 17 bases separated the two germline ends. CDR1 and CDR2 from the germline V gene are SGHNT and YENEEA. This CDR3 spans 16 amino acids. Here the CDR3 reads CASSYRGGSGTDTQYF. The CDR3 DNA reads as TGTGCCAGCAGTTATCGAGGCGGAAGCGGCACAGATACGCAGTATTTT.

The rearrangement links TRBV7-9 to TRBJ1-2; 7 positions match TRBD1. CDR3 size: 15 residues. Looked up from germline, CDR1 is SEHNR and CDR2 is FQNEAQ (reference sequence). The trim removed 5 bases at V and 4 bases at J, leaving 10 bases unmatched. CDR3 sequence (DNA): TGTGCCAGCAGCCCTACGACAGGGAACCTCTATGGCTACACCTTC. Its translation: CASSPTTGNLYGYTF.

This chain joins TRBV28 and TRBJ2-3; weak D call: TRBD2 (6 bases). Trimming stripped 8 bases from V and 3 bases from J, with 12 bases between. The germline V gene encodes CDR1 MDHEN and CDR2 SYDVKM. The CDR3 spans 13 residues. The DNA for the CDR3 is TGTGCCAGCGGGGACCGGGGGACAGATACGCAGTATTTT. Translated: CASGDRGTDTQYF.

The chain combines TRBV4-2 with TRBJ1-6, with TRBD1 as a possible D gene (5 bases). The CDR3 runs 20 residues. Germline-derived CDR1 and CDR2 are LGHNA and YNFKEQ. Trimming took off 0 bases at V and 0 bases at J, with 18 bases between the two ends. The DNA for the CDR3 is TGTGCCAGCAGCCAAGAATTCACAGGAGGGTCTAGCTCCTATAATTCACCCCTCCACTTT. As protein: CASSQEFTGGSSSYNSPLHF.

The chain joins TRBV7-9 to TRBJ1-1; D call uncertain. CDR1 is SEHNR, CDR2 FQNEAQ, per germline (reference sequence). This CDR3 has 13 residues. Between the trimmed V and J ends, which lost 5 bases and 0 bases, there was a span of 7 bases. CDR3 nucleotides: TGTGCCAGCAGCGAGTTTATGAACACTGAAGCTTTCTTT. Amino acid sequence: CASSEFMNTEAFF.

The chain uses TRBV6-5 and TRBJ1-3; D might be TRBD1 (6 bases). Germline V gene lookup returns CDR1 MNHEY and CDR2 SVGAGI. The CDR3 contains 14 residues. The V gene lost 8 bases and the J gene lost 3 bases, with 14 bases spanning the gap. CDR3: CASHRVTGGNTIYF. In DNA, the CDR3 is TGTGCCAGCCACAGGGTTACGGGTGGAAACACCATATATTTT.

V usage is TRBV30 and J usage is TRBJ1-1; D ambiguous. This CDR3 is built from 12 residues. Germline V gene data show CDR1 as GTSNPN and CDR2 as SVGIG (reference sequence). V lost 5 bases and J lost 3, with 10 bases in between. The CDR3 DNA follows: TGTGCCTGGCGGGAATTGGACACTGAAGCTTTCTTT. This encodes CAWRELDTEAFF.